What follows are 27 T cell receptor beta chains derived from one specimen sequenced in a study of blood T cells in healthy people across ages. Primed by a sample-barcoded 5' primer and a J-beta primer mix, a second PCR proceeded for roughly 6 to 12 cycles. Each CDR3 protein gets one entry after TCRdb re-called the 5' RACE reads with MiXCR. Altogether under 1,100,000 distinct CDR3 sequences are present, 25% being singletons, with the ten largest covering around 0.75%. The same sample was also studied in work on T cells of mothers and their children.

Sequencing input: blood. The receptor set was obtained from a girl aged 2-10 years in good health.

This chain uses TRBV7-2 with TRBJ1-1; tentative D call: TRBD1 (5 bases). Germline V gene sequence: CDR1 SGHTA, CDR2 FQGNSA. The CDR3 runs to 12 residues. Trimming took 5 bases from V and 10 from J, leaving 14 bases between them. CDR3 protein: CASSQDFGGAFF. The CDR3 nucleotides are TGTGCCAGCAGCCAGGACTTCGGGGGAGCTTTCTTT.

The genes are TRBV27 and TRBJ1-6; possible D gene TRBD1, 6 bases. Germline V gene lookup returns CDR1 MNHEY and CDR2 SMNVEV (reference sequence). The CDR3 is 15 residues long. With 7 bases removed from V and 7 bases from J, the gap between germline ends came to 17 bases. The CDR3 loop is CASKTPGTQNSPLHF. The CDR3 DNA follows: TGTGCCAGCAAAACCCCCGGGACACAGAATTCACCCCTCCACTTT.

This clonotype was found a few times. The rearrangement uses TRBV6-5 and TRBJ2-1, with 8 bases that match TRBD2. The germline V gene has CDR1 MNHEY and CDR2 SVGAGI. CDR3 length: 15 residues. Germline trimming cut 7 bases from V and 4 bases from J; bases unmatched to any gene: 9. As DNA, the CDR3 is TGTGCCAGCACCAGTCAGCGGGGGCTTTACAATGAGCAGTTCTTC. Amino acid sequence: CASTSQRGLYNEQFF.

This clonotype was seen a handful of times. V is TRBV27 and J is TRBJ2-7; D is perhaps TRBD1 (6 bases). The V end lost 5 bases, the J end lost 8 bases, and 16 bases lay between the germline ends. This CDR3 has 13 residues. The germline gives CDR1 MNHEY, CDR2 SMNVEV (reference sequence). In DNA form, the CDR3 reads TGTGCCAGCAGTCTCAAGGACAGAGATAAGCAGTACTTC. Protein: CASSLKDRDKQYF.

The chain recombines TRBV3-1 with TRBJ2-7; TRBD2 agrees at 7 bases. Germline V gene lookup returns CDR1 LGHDT and CDR2 YNNKEL (reference sequence). CDR3 size: 15 residues. V lost 2 bases and J lost 6; bases outside the gene matches: 10. In nucleotides, the CDR3 is TGTGCCAGCAGCCAACCCCACGGGGGGACCGGCGAGCAGTACTTC. Residues: CASSQPHGGTGEQYF.

J is TRBJ1-2 and V is TRBV4-3, with TRBD1 matching 8 bases. CDR3 length: 15 amino acids. The V and J ends lost 1 base and 2 bases, in that order; junction bases with no gene match: 3. From germline, CDR1 is LGHNA and CDR2 YSLEER. The CDR3 sequence: CASSQGQGPNYGYTF. The CDR3 DNA reads as TGCGCCAGCAGCCAAGGACAGGGGCCAAACTATGGCTACACCTTC.

The rearrangement links TRBV12-3 or TRBV12-4 to TRBJ1-1; 7 nucleotides line up with TRBD1. Germline trimming cut 5 bases from V and 8 bases from J; bases unmatched to any gene: 8. This CDR3 comprises 13 residues. CDR3 nucleotides: TGTGCCAGCAGTCGACCGGGACAGCCAGAAGCTTTCTTT. This gives the protein CASSRPGQPEAFF.

This clonotype was counted a few times. CDR3 coding DNA: TGTGCCAGCAGTCCTCGACAGGGGGCCTGGGAGACCCAGTACTTC. It translates to CASSPRQGAWETQYF. The chain uses TRBV6-5 and TRBJ2-5, with 10 nucleotides matching TRBD1. The CDR3 extends over 15 amino acids. V lost 5 bases, J lost 5 bases, and 8 bases stayed unmatched. Germline-derived CDR1 and CDR2 are MNHEY and SVGAGI.

This clonotype was seen only a few times. The chain recombines TRBV29-1 with TRBJ2-2, with D possibly being TRBD2 (6 bases). Germline CDR1 reads SQVTM; CDR2 reads ANQGSEA. V gave up 8 bases and J gave up 6 bases, with 22 bases separating them. The CDR3 loop spans 15 amino acids. CDR3 sequence reads: CSFLSGTYSSGELFF. CDR3 coding DNA: TGCAGCTTCTTATCCGGGACTTACTCGTCCGGGGAGCTGTTTTTT.

This clonotype was counted ten times or more. The rearrangement joins TRBV11-2 to TRBJ1-4, with 10 bases lining up with TRBD1. This CDR3 is 15 amino acids long. J was trimmed by 8 bases and V by 4 bases; bases with no gene match: 7. CDR1 is SGHAT, CDR2 FQNNGV, per germline. CDR3 loop: CASSSVGQGPEKLFF. The CDR3 DNA reads TGTGCCAGCAGCTCGGTGGGACAGGGGCCCGAAAAACTGTTTTTT.

The chain uses TRBV6-4 and TRBJ2-5, with a weak D call TRBD1 (6 bases). Trimming took 8 bases from V and 1 from J, leaving 14 bases between them. The CDR3 is 14 amino acids. The germline gives CDR1 MRHNA, CDR2 SNTAGT. The CDR3: CASAKQGTQETQYF. The CDR3 DNA follows: TGTGCCAGCGCGAAACAGGGAACCCAAGAGACCCAGTACTTC.

This clonotype turned up a few times. This chain links TRBV29-1 with TRBJ1-2, with D perhaps TRBD1 (6 bases). Trimming took 5 bases from V and 3 from J, leaving 22 bases between them. The germline gives CDR1 SQVTM, CDR2 ANQGSEA. This CDR3 is 16 amino acids long. The CDR3 loop reads CSVWTGTTAGDYGYTF. The CDR3 region has the DNA TGCAGCGTTTGGACCGGGACCACGGCAGGGGACTATGGCTACACCTTC.

To note about this clonotype: An end of the junction differs from the germline gene, which may be a read error. This rearrangement joins TRBV20-1 to TRBJ2-7, with D unresolved. This CDR3 comprises 13 residues. Germline V gene data show CDR1 as DFQATT and CDR2 as SNEGSKA (reference sequence). The CDR3 loop is CSARGITSFEQYF. For the CDR3, the DNA is TGCAGTGCTAGGGGGATCACTTCCTTCGAGCAGTACTTC.

The chain employs TRBV15 and TRBJ1-4; D is unclear. CDR1 and CDR2 (germline): LNHNV, YYDKDF (reference sequence). The ends were cut back, 4 bases at V and 16 bases at J, with 22 bases in the middle. The CDR3 runs to 14 residues. This chain's CDR3 is CATSTVRSNGMRFF. The CDR3 coding sequence is TGTGCCACCAGCACCGTCCGGTCGAATGGGATGAGGTTTTTT.

The chain recombines TRBV7-9 with TRBJ1-1, with a weak D call TRBD1 (6 bases). CDR3 length: 15 residues. Germline CDR1 and CDR2: SEHNR and FQNEAQ (reference sequence). V was shortened by 1 base and J by 4 bases, with 13 bases between the two germline ends. The chain's CDR3 is CASSLVTGTPTEAFF. In nucleotides, the CDR3 is TGTGCCAGCAGCTTAGTAACAGGGACCCCCACTGAAGCTTTCTTT. The variable domain in full, with the rest retrieved from reference TRBV7-9 and TRBJ1-1, is DTGVSQNPRHKITKRGQNVTFRCDPISEHNRLYWYRQTLGQGPEFLTYFQNEAQLEKSRLLSDRFSAERPKGSFSTLEIQRTEQGDSAMYLCASSLVTGTPTEAFFGQGTRLTVV.

The rearrangement uses TRBV6-2 or TRBV6-3 and TRBJ2-7, with D perhaps given as TRBD1 or TRBD2 (5 bases each). Germline-derived CDR1 and CDR2 are MNHEY and SVGEGT. The CDR3 is 12 residues long. Trimming cost V 8 bases and J 2 bases, with 10 bases left between them. The CDR3, as DNA: TGTGCCAGCTGGGGGACCGCCTACGAGCAGTACTTC. It is translated as CASWGTAYEQYF.

This clonotype was counted a few times. The chain joins TRBV7-8 to TRBJ2-5, with unresolved D. The length of the CDR3 is 14 residues. Trimming took 0 bases from V and 5 from J, leaving 10 bases between them. Germline V lookup: CDR1 SGHVS, CDR2 FQNEAQ. The CDR3 DNA reads TGTGCCAGCAGCTTAGCGAGGTTGGGTGAGACCCAGTACTTC. It yields the protein CASSLARLGETQYF.

The chain recombines TRBV28 with TRBJ2-1; the D gene is possibly TRBD2 (5 bases). V was shortened by 8 bases and J by 5 bases, with 16 bases between the two germline ends. The CDR3 length is 14 residues. Germline assignment: CDR1 MDHEN and CDR2 SYDVKM. The chain's CDR3 is CASRGPLGNNEQFF. CDR3 in DNA: TGTGCCAGCCGAGGGCCCCTAGGAAACAATGAGCAGTTCTTC.

The rearrangement uses TRBV5-1 and TRBJ2-5; TRBD2 matches at 10 bases. From germline, CDR1 is SGHRS and CDR2 YFSETQ. With 1 base clipped from V and 0 bases from J, the junction kept 9 bases outside the gene matches. This CDR3 region has 18 residues. CDR3 amino acids: CASSLWLAGAKYQETQYF. The CDR3 bases are TGCGCCAGCAGCTTGTGGCTAGCGGGGGCCAAGTACCAAGAGACCCAGTACTTC.

This clonotype has just a few counts. The V gene is TRBV29-1, the J gene TRBJ1-1; D ambiguous. V dropped 6 bases and J dropped 3 bases, with 14 bases sitting between them. The CDR3 is made up of 13 amino acids. Germline CDR1 reads SQVTM; CDR2 reads ANQGSEA. The CDR3 DNA is TGCAGCGTAATAGGGAAGTGGGACACTGAAGCTTTCTTT. Amino acid sequence: CSVIGKWDTEAFF. Full variable domain (outside the CDR3, taken from reference TRBV29-1 and TRBJ1-1): SAVISQKPSRDICQRGTSLTIQCQVDSQVTMMFWYRQQPGQSLTLIATANQGSEATYESGFVIDKFPISRPNLTFSTLTVSNMSPEDSSIYLCSVIGKWDTEAFFGQGTRLTVV.

The chain is built from TRBV6-5 and TRBJ2-3, with TRBD2 matching over 12 bases. The CDR3 length is 17 residues. V shed 3 bases and J 3 bases; nucleotides not matched to a gene: 7. Germline CDR1 is MNHEY and CDR2 is SVGAGI. DNA of the CDR3: TGTGCCAGCAGTTATTTTAGGACTAGCGGGATGACAGATACGCAGTATTTT. Protein sequence: CASSYFRTSGMTDTQYF.

The V gene is TRBV2, the J gene TRBJ1-4, with D possibly being TRBD1 (5 bases). The germline CDR1 and CDR2 sequences are SNHLY and FYNNEI. The CDR3 covers 18 residues. Trimming shortened V by 7 bases and J by 8 bases, and 29 bases separated the two germline ends. The CDR3 nucleotides read TGTGCCAGCACCGAAGGACCTTTAGGAGGGGTAATGAGGGAAAAACTGTTTTTT. Its translation: CASTEGPLGGVMREKLFF.

The J gene is TRBJ2-2, the V gene TRBV11-2, with TRBD2 identical over 7 bases. CDR3 length: 18 amino acids. Germline V lookup: CDR1 SGHAT, CDR2 FQNNGV. V lost 3 bases and J lost 6; bases outside the gene matches: 16. In nucleotides, the CDR3 is TGTGCCAGCAGCTTTCTTCCTAGCGGTAACATAAACGCCGGGGAGCTGTTTTTT. Protein sequence: CASSFLPSGNINAGELFF.

The rearrangement uses TRBV9 and TRBJ1-1; D perhaps matches TRBD1 (6 bases). The CDR3 loop spans 14 amino acids. Trimming left V 0 bases short and J 4 bases short, with 10 bases between. Germline V lookup: CDR1 SGDLS, CDR2 YYNGEE. DNA for the CDR3: TGTGCCAGCAGCGTAGCTGGGGGGCGCACTGAAGCTTTCTTT. It translates to CASSVAGGRTEAFF.

Only a few counts were recorded for this clonotype. The chain links TRBV9 to TRBJ1-2; TRBD1 matches at 8 bases. Germline V gene lookup returns CDR1 SGDLS and CDR2 YYNGEE. V shed 4 bases and J 4 bases; nucleotides not matched to a gene: 6. This CDR3 is built from 14 residues. CDR3 DNA: TGTGCCAGCAGCTCCGGGACAGGAATCTATGGCTACACCTTC. It specifies CASSSGTGIYGYTF.

This clonotype was detected a few times. V and J are TRBV29-1 and TRBJ2-5, with 13 bases matching TRBD2. The end of the DNA is better explained by TRBJ2-7, so the J call may be wrong. Germline V gives CDR1 SQVTM, CDR2 ANQGSEA. The CDR3 runs 16 residues. This chain's CDR3 is CSVAGTSGKSTYEQYF. The CDR3 coding sequence is TGCAGCGTCGCGGGGACTAGCGGGAAGAGTACGTACGAGCAGTACTTC.

The chain carries TRBV15 and TRBJ2-5, with 7 bases fitting TRBD1. After removal of 9 bases from V and 5 bases from J, the junction contained 12 bases not matched to a gene. Per germline, CDR1 LNHNV and CDR2 YYDKDF (reference sequence). The CDR3 runs to 14 residues. CDR3 loop: CATLRGRGLETQYF. The CDR3 DNA follows: TGTGCCACTCTCAGGGGCAGGGGGTTGGAGACCCAGTACTTC.